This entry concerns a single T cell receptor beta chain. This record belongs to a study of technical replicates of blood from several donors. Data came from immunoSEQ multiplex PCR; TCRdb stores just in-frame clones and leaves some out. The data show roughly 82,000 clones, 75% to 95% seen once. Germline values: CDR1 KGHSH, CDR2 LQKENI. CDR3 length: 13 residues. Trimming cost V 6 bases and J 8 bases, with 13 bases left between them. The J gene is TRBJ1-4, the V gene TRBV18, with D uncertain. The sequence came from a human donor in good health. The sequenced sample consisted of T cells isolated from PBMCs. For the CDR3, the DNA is TGTGCCAGCTCCGGGAGTTTTCAAGAAAAACTGTTTTTT. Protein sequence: CASSGSFQEKLFF.